This is a list of T cell receptor beta chains from one sample in a study of shared clonotypes between healthy human individuals. Measured with immunoSEQ multiplex PCR; TCRdb has only the in-frame clones, and not every one. The sample has about 610,000 clones, roughly 97% seen once. The specimen was naive CD4+ T cells sorted from blood. All receptors derive from a woman aged 25 to 39 in good health. Each CDR3 is given without its conserved first and last residue. Clone size is shown for a subset of rows, as once, few, many or a class of expanded clone.

abundance | v_gene | CDR3aa
NA | TRBV19 | ASSARRSGANTGELF
NA | TRBV5-1 | ASSRQGQNTDTQY
once | TRBV4-2 | ASSQDSREGVSYEQY
NA | TRBV6-1 | ASSFNYEQY
NA | TRBV27 | ASSGTGTGSYIQY
NA | TRBV6-5 | ASRRDRGENSPLH
NA | TRBV14 | ASSQLMAGTGANVLT
NA | TRBV2 | ASNVSPNEKLF
once | TRBV18 | ASSPPASGANTGELF
NA | TRBV15 | ATSRAKGVGTYEQY
NA | TRBV5-6 | ASSLNRGNTEAF
NA | TRBV27 | ASSLRGLAGGSYEQY
NA | TRBV5-6 | ASSGTSGRASEQY
NA | TRBV7-9 | ASSLGVGTPSTGELF
NA | TRBV18 | ASSRAGQGENEQY
NA | TRBV9 | ASSVTDDSNQPQH
NA | TRBV4-1 | ASSQAGLGERTGELF
NA | TRBV4-1 | ASSQGLAGMYEQY
NA | TRBV6-5 | ASSYGGNYGYT
NA | TRBV28 | ASSRTVPGHLISYEQY
NA | TRBV12-5 | ASGLQNSGRPSDEQY
NA | TRBV28 | ASRGLAYEQY
NA | TRBV28 | ASNLMGGGGGPEQY
NA | TRBV19 | ASSGRTGNSYEQY
NA | TRBV19 | ASTRGTGGTQY
NA | TRBV11-2 | ASSLRAASGESYEQY
NA | TRBV7-9 | ASSPLPGGPYSTDTQY
NA | TRBV6-5 | ASSPGGRGYT
once | TRBV6-5 | ASSYSSGGETQY
NA | TRBV19 | ATRPNSGGNEKLF
NA | TRBV5-4 | ASSLDSTDFYSYEQY
NA | TRBV7-6 | ASSRNGQRTSGSNEQY
NA | TRBV27 | ASSLSKDSPLH
NA | TRBV5-8 | ASSLGEKSSYNSPLH
NA | TRBV6-5 | ASSYSTIRRGTEAF
NA | TRBV27 | ASSPGGGNYGYT
NA | TRBV5-1 | ASSLAEYGYT